These 10 T cell receptor beta chains share one sample of origin, sequenced in a study of beta chain features in type 1 diabetes. Sequenced material consisted of expressed TCRB transcripts (all of the isolated RNA was reverse transcribed). Assay used: immunoSEQ multiplex PCR; TCRdb lists only in-frame clones, some missing. In the table there are about 330,000 clones, approximately 11% of which are singletons. Material: naive CD4+ T cells from blood. Source of these receptors: a woman aged 30 to 39 in good health.

The CDR3 bases are TGTGCCAGCAGCTTAGGCCCGTTGGGACAGGCAGAAGAGACCCAGTACTTC. Protein sequence: CASSLGPLGQAEETQYF. The gene calls are TRBV11-2 and TRBJ2-5; 8 bases map to TRBD1. Germline trimming cut 1 base from V and 3 bases from J; bases unmatched to any gene: 10. Germline V CDR1 and CDR2: SGHAT, FQNNGV. The CDR3 length is 17 residues.

This chain links TRBV2 with TRBJ2-5; D remains ambiguous. The CDR3 has 14 amino acids. Deletions cut 8 bases from V and 1 base from J, with 14 bases between. Germline V gene data show CDR1 as SNHLY and CDR2 as FYNNEI. The CDR3 nucleotides read TGTGCCAGCCTTCCTGGGCCCAGCCAAGAGACCCAGTACTTC. It specifies CASLPGPSQETQYF.

This rearrangement joins TRBV11-2 to TRBJ2-1, with D perhaps matching TRBD2 (6 bases). V gave up 3 bases and J gave up 4 bases, with 13 bases separating them. Germline CDR1 reads SGHAT; CDR2 reads FQNNGV. The CDR3 has 15 residues. CDR3 in amino acids: CASSLGSGGYNEQFF. CDR3 bases: TGTGCCAGCAGCTTGGGGTCAGGAGGGTACAATGAGCAGTTCTTC.

V usage is TRBV4-3 and J usage is TRBJ2-7; 7 bases fit TRBD1. The CDR3 runs 14 residues. The V segment lost 4 bases and the J segment 2 bases; nucleotides outside the gene matches: 5. Germline CDR1 LGHNA, CDR2 YSLEER. The CDR3 DNA is TGCGCCAGCAGCCGAAACAGGGGCCCCTACGAGCAGTACTTC. Amino acids: CASSRNRGPYEQYF.

In this sample, this clone turned up a few times. CDR3 sequence: CASSLLDSPNQPQHF. For the CDR3, the DNA is TGTGCCAGCAGCCTACTGGACAGCCCTAATCAGCCCCAGCATTTT. The chain combines TRBV7-6 with TRBJ1-5; D perhaps matches TRBD1 (6 bases). The germline V and J ends were trimmed by 5 bases and 4 bases, with 15 bases remaining between them. The length of the CDR3 is 15 residues. CDR1 is SGHVS, CDR2 FNYEAQ, per germline.

In its sample, this clone was seen a few times. CDR3 in DNA: TGTGCCAGCAGTTACCGGGAGTCCTACAATGAGCAGTTCTTC. It yields the protein CASSYRESYNEQFF. The chain has TRBV6-5 and TRBJ2-1, with TRBD2 as a possible D gene (6 bases). CDR3 length: 14 amino acids. Trimming pared 2 bases from V and 1 base from J, leaving 6 bases between. CDR1 MNHEY and CDR2 SVGAGI come from the germline V gene.

Only a few counts were recorded for this clone. J is TRBJ2-2 and V is TRBV29-1, with 8 bases identical to TRBD2. This CDR3 has 15 residues. V shed 4 bases, J shed 1 base, and the junction held 5 bases outside the gene matches. In germline, CDR1 is SQVTM, CDR2 ANQGSEA. CDR3 sequence (DNA): TGCAGCGTTGGCGGGGCGGGGGGGAACACCGGGGAGCTGTTTTTT. It yields the protein CSVGGAGGNTGELFF.

The chain links TRBV2 to TRBJ2-1, with D possibly TRBD1 on 5 matching bases. Germline V gene sequence: CDR1 SNHLY, CDR2 FYNNEI. V lost 7 bases, J lost 0 bases, and 10 bases lay in between. The CDR3 loop spans 14 amino acids. The DNA of the CDR3 is TGTGCCAGCACCTGGACAAACTCCTACAATGAGCAGTTCTTC. Translation: CASTWTNSYNEQFF.

The chain recombines TRBV4-1 with TRBJ2-7; a weak D match, TRBD2 (6 bases). Per germline, CDR1 MGHRA and CDR2 YSYEKL. There are 13 residues in the CDR3. Trimming took off 4 bases at V and 5 bases at J, with 12 bases between the two ends. This CDR3 is CASSPGVRDEQYF. CDR3 DNA sequence: TGCGCCAGCAGCCCGGGGGTCAGGGACGAGCAGTACTTC.

This clone has just a few counts. The chain is built from TRBV6-5 and TRBJ1-5; 8 positions agree with TRBD1. V shed 6 bases, J shed 6 bases, and the junction held 10 bases outside the gene matches. The CDR3 has 15 amino acids. Germline values: CDR1 MNHEY, CDR2 SVGAGI. For the CDR3, the DNA is TGTGCCAGCAGCACCGGACAGGGCCCGGGTCAGCCCCAGCATTTT. As protein: CASSTGQGPGQPQHF.